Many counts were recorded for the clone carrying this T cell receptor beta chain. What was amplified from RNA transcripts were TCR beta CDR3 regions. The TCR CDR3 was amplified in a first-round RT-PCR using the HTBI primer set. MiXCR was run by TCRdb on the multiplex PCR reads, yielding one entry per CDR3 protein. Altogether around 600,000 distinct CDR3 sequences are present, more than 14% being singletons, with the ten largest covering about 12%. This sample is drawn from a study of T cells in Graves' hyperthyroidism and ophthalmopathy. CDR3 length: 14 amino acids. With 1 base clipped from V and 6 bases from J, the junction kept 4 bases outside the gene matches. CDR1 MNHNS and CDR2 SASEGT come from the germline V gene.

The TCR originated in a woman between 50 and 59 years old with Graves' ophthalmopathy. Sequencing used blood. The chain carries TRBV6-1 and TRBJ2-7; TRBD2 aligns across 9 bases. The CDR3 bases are TGTGCCAGCAGTGAAGGTCTAGCGGGAAGCGAGCAGTACTTC. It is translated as CASSEGLAGSEQYF.